The next 25 T cell receptor beta chains were all read from a single sample in a study of blood T cell repertoires in COVID-19. Some clones are missing from TCRdb's copy, which holds only in-frame ones; the method was immunoSEQ multiplex PCR. The repertoire has fewer than 350,000 clones, about 85% of them found once; the top ten carry 1.9%. The sequencing input was PBMCs or T cells enriched from blood (not recorded which). All receptors come from a young woman who had been exposed to COVID-19.

This clone was seen once. The chain has TRBV19 and TRBJ1-1; no definite D call. The CDR3 is made up of 12 amino acids. The germline CDR1 and CDR2 sequences are LNHDA and SQIVND (reference sequence). V shed 8 bases and J shed 0 bases, with 7 bases lying between them. CDR3: CASSELNTEAFF. CDR3 DNA sequence: TGTGCCAGTTCAGAACTGAACACTGAAGCTTTCTTT.

The chain couples TRBV7-2 to TRBJ2-3, with D perhaps TRBD2 (6 bases). Germline values: CDR1 SGHTA, CDR2 FQGNSA. The CDR3 totals 15 residues. Between the trimmed V and J ends, which lost 3 bases and 5 bases, there was a span of 15 bases. CDR3 region: CASSLGLIQGDTQYF. The CDR3 nucleotides read TGTGCCAGCAGCTTGGGACTCATCCAGGGAGATACGCAGTATTTT.

The CDR3 DNA reads TGTGCCAGCAGCTTAGGTCTTTCGTCTCCCCCTGAGCAGTTCTTC. Its protein is CASSLGLSSPPEQFF. The chain has TRBV7-6 and TRBJ2-1, with D unclear. Germline V gene lookup returns CDR1 SGHVS and CDR2 FNYEAQ. V lost 1 base to trimming and J lost 9 bases, with 16 bases between them. This CDR3 contains 15 residues.

This chain connects TRBV4-1 to TRBJ2-7; 7 bases line up with TRBD2. CDR3 size: 16 residues. With 0 bases clipped from V and 2 bases from J, the junction kept 7 bases outside the gene matches. Looked up from germline, CDR1 is MGHRA and CDR2 is YSYEKL. The chain's CDR3 is CASSQEGASGPYEQYF. CDR3 DNA sequence: TGCGCCAGCAGCCAAGAAGGGGCTAGCGGCCCCTACGAGCAGTACTTC.

V gene TRBV4-1 combines with J gene TRBJ2-5; 14 bases align to TRBD2. V was clipped by 3 bases and J by 1 base; unmatched bases: 1. The CDR3 totals 16 residues. Per germline, CDR1 MGHRA and CDR2 YSYEKL. The CDR3, as DNA: TGCGCCAGCAGCCAGACTAGCGGGAGGGCCCAAGAGACCCAGTACTTC. As protein: CASSQTSGRAQETQYF.

Note on this clone: The same CDR3 can be traced to other DNA sequences in this sample. V gene TRBV7-9 combines with J gene TRBJ1-5; 8 bases line up with TRBD1. CDR1 is SEHNR, CDR2 FQNEAQ, per germline (reference sequence). The CDR3 runs to 14 residues. The V and J ends lost 6 bases and 6 bases, in that order; junction bases with no gene match: 7. CDR3 protein: CASSFGQGSQPQHF. CDR3 nucleotides: TGTGCCAGCAGTTTTGGACAGGGAAGTCAGCCCCAGCATTTT.

In its sample, this clone was seen many times. The genes are TRBV5-1 and TRBJ2-7, with 8 bases that match TRBD1. The germline V gene encodes CDR1 SGHRS and CDR2 YFSETQ. The J segment lost 7 bases and the V segment lost 0 bases, leaving 9 bases of the junction unmatched. This CDR3 is 15 amino acids long. CDR3 bases: TGCGCCAGCAGCTTGGCACAGGGGGGAATAGGAGAGCAGTACTTC. It translates to CASSLAQGGIGEQYF.

The chain combines TRBV5-1 with TRBJ2-2; TRBD2 aligns across 8 bases. The germline CDR1 and CDR2 sequences are SGHRS and YFSETQ. The CDR3 spans 17 residues. Losses at the gene ends were 3 bases for V and 0 bases for J; bases not matched to a gene: 7. The CDR3 bases are TGCGCCAGCAGCTCCTTAGCGGGACCTACGAACACCGGGGAGCTGTTTTTT. It translates to CASSSLAGPTNTGELFF.

V is TRBV28 and J is TRBJ1-1; 8 nucleotides align to TRBD1. CDR1 and CDR2 (germline): MDHEN, SYDVKM. This CDR3 region has 15 residues. Germline trimming cut 6 bases from V and 1 base from J; bases unmatched to any gene: 7. Here the CDR3 reads CASRMTGEGNTEAFF. The CDR3 nucleotides are TGTGCCAGCAGGATGACAGGGGAGGGGAACACTGAAGCTTTCTTT. Together with reference TRBV28 and TRBJ1-1, the CDR3 gives the full variable domain: DVKVTQSSRYLVKRTGEKVFLECVQDMDHENMFWYRQDPGLGLRLIYFSYDVKMKEKGDIPEGYSVSREKKERFSLILESASTNQTSMYLCASRMTGEGNTEAFFGQGTRLTVV.

Here the CDR3 reads CASSLGGQDEQFF. Written as DNA, the CDR3 is TGTGCCAGCAGTTTGGGGGGGCAGGATGAGCAGTTCTTC. The chain employs TRBV28 and TRBJ2-1; the D gene is possibly TRBD2 (7 bases). Germline CDR1 reads MDHEN; CDR2 reads SYDVKM. Deletions cut 3 bases from V and 8 bases from J, with 11 bases between. This CDR3 has 13 residues.

The CDR3 nucleotides are TGTGCCAGCAGTGATACAGCCTACAATGAGCAGTTCTTC. Amino acid sequence: CASSDTAYNEQFF. The chain recombines TRBV25-1 with TRBJ2-1, with D unresolved. CDR1 is MGHDK and CDR2 is SYGVNS in the germline V gene. The CDR3 has 13 residues. V was pared by 3 bases and J by 2 bases, with 5 bases between.

The chain recombines TRBV28 with TRBJ2-1; a possible D gene is TRBD2 (5 bases). CDR3 length: 15 amino acids. V lost 5 bases to trimming and J lost 0 bases, with 11 bases between them. The germline CDR1 and CDR2 sequences are MDHEN and SYDVKM. CDR3 bases: TGTGCCAGCAGTCCGGACTTGAGCTCCTACAATGAGCAGTTCTTC. This gives the protein CASSPDLSSYNEQFF.

The chain has TRBV19 and TRBJ1-5; D gene ambiguous. This CDR3 is 14 amino acids long. Germline V gene lookup returns CDR1 LNHDA and CDR2 SQIVND (reference sequence). Trimming removed 6 bases from V and 0 bases from J, with 9 bases in between. CDR3 nucleotides: TGTGCCAGTAGGGTACTGAATAGCAATCAGCCCCAGCATTTT. As protein: CASRVLNSNQPQHF.

The V call is TRBV5-5, the J call TRBJ2-1, with D perhaps TRBD2 (5 bases). CDR3 length equals 16 residues. CDR1 is SGHKS, CDR2 YYEKEE, per germline (reference sequence). V lost 4 bases and J lost 2, with 16 bases in between. CDR3 bases: TGTGCCAGCAGCCGCTCCGAGGGAAGCGCCTACAATGAGCAGTTCTTC. Amino acids: CASSRSEGSAYNEQFF.

This clone was picked up a small number of times. The chain links TRBV6-5 to TRBJ1-5; D gene uncertain. The V gene's germline CDR1 is MNHEY and CDR2 SVGAGI. The CDR3 length is 14 residues. Trimming left V 7 bases short and J 6 bases short, with 16 bases between. CDR3 nucleotide sequence: TGTGCCAGCACCTTCGGAGGGATCGGTCAGCCCCAGCATTTT. This encodes CASTFGGIGQPQHF.

On this clone itself: Germline is not matched at one junction end, which may reflect a read error. The chain couples TRBV7-7 to TRBJ2-5, with D perhaps TRBD2 (6 bases). CDR1 SSHAT and CDR2 FNYEAQ come from the germline V gene (reference sequence). The CDR3 totals 15 residues. This chain's CDR3 is CASSLSAGRQETQYF. CDR3 bases: TGTGCTAGCAGCTTATCAGCGGGCCGACAAGAGACCCAGTACTTC. Drawing the rest from reference TRBV7-7 and TRBJ2-5, the complete variable domain is GAGVSQSPRYKVTKRGQDVTLRCDPISSHATLYWYQQALGQGPEFLTYFNYEAQPDKSGLPSDRFSAERPEGSISTLTIQRTEQRDSAMYRCASSLSAGRQETQYFGPGTRLLVL.

The genes are TRBV5-4 and TRBJ2-7; the match to TRBD2 covers 10 bases. Germline CDR1 and CDR2: SGHNT and YYREEE (reference sequence). CDR3 length equals 16 residues. V trimming: 4 bases; J trimming: 2 bases; junction bases outside the gene matches: 9. This CDR3 reads CASSPDLAGVTYEQYF. The CDR3 nucleotides are TGTGCCAGCAGCCCCGACCTAGCGGGAGTTACCTACGAGCAGTACTTC.

The V and J genes are TRBV19 and TRBJ2-7, with D maybe TRBD1 (5 bases). The CDR3 is 13 residues long. The germline V and J ends were trimmed by 7 bases and 5 bases, with 15 bases remaining between them. Per germline, CDR1 LNHDA and CDR2 SQIVND (reference sequence). The CDR3 region is CASTAGPMNEQYF. CDR3 bases: TGTGCCAGTACGGCAGGGCCTATGAACGAGCAGTACTTC.

The gene calls are TRBV28 and TRBJ1-2; 9 bases fit TRBD1. V trimming: 4 bases; J trimming: 5 bases; junction bases outside the gene matches: 8. Germline CDR1 is MDHEN and CDR2 is SYDVKM. The CDR3 contains 15 residues. CDR3 nucleotides: TGTGCCAGCAGTTATACAGGGGGCGCGGATTATGGCTACACCTTC. Protein product: CASSYTGGADYGYTF.

This clone has only one observation. The chain links TRBV28 to TRBJ2-5, with TRBD1 identical over 9 bases. The length of the CDR3 is 19 residues. The ends lost 4 bases at V and 0 bases at J; junction bases unmatched: 15. CDR1 is MDHEN, CDR2 SYDVKM, per germline. This chain's CDR3 is CASSSVSGTGIRDQETQYF. CDR3 coding DNA: TGTGCCAGCAGTTCGGTCTCCGGGACAGGGATTAGGGACCAAGAGACCCAGTACTTC. Variable domain in full (rest from reference TRBV28 and TRBJ2-5): DVKVTQSSRYLVKRTGEKVFLECVQDMDHENMFWYRQDPGLGLRLIYFSYDVKMKEKGDIPEGYSVSREKKERFSLILESASTNQTSMYLCASSSVSGTGIRDQETQYFGPGTRLLVL.

The DNA for the CDR3 is TGTGCCAGCGGGGACAGGGGGGCAATTGGAAACACCATATATTTT. Translated, it gives CASGDRGAIGNTIYF. The gene calls are TRBV5-4 and TRBJ1-3; 11 nucleotides align to TRBD1. The CDR3 contains 15 residues. The V gene end was trimmed by 7 bases and the J gene end by 3 bases; junction bases not matched to a gene: 6. Per germline, CDR1 SGHNT and CDR2 YYREEE (reference sequence).

The genes are TRBV21-1 and TRBJ1-5. TRBV21-1 is shown as a pseudogene. This CDR3 comprises 14 residues. CDR3 DNA sequence: TGTGCCAGCAGCGTAGGCGGGGCTATCAAGCCCCAGCATTTT. It yields the protein CASSVGGAIKPQHF.

This CDR3 is CASTQIPSGGASETQYF. CDR3 DNA sequence: TGCGCCAGCACCCAGATTCCTAGCGGGGGGGCTTCCGAGACCCAGTACTTC. The chain recombines TRBV5-1 with TRBJ2-5, with TRBD2 matching 12 bases. The CDR3 is 17 residues long. V shed 6 bases and J 5 bases; nucleotides not matched to a gene: 14. Germline V CDR1 and CDR2: SGHRS, YFSETQ.

The chain combines TRBV30 with TRBJ1-1; D is ambiguous. The germline V and J ends were trimmed by 3 bases and 2 bases, with 13 bases remaining between them. The CDR3 consists of 14 residues. The V gene's germline CDR1 is GTSNPN and CDR2 SVGIG (reference sequence). CDR3 residues: CAWRKPQRNTEAFF. In DNA, the CDR3 is TGTGCCTGGAGAAAACCACAACGAAACACTGAAGCTTTCTTT.

In this sample, this clone turned up many times. This chain joins TRBV29-1 and TRBJ2-1, with TRBD1 matching 9 bases. This CDR3 is 13 amino acids long. CDR1 and CDR2 (germline): SQVTM, ANQGSEA. In DNA, the CDR3 is TGCACCTCTCAACGACAGGGGGTCAATGAGCAGTTCTTC. Its translation is CTSQRQGVNEQFF.